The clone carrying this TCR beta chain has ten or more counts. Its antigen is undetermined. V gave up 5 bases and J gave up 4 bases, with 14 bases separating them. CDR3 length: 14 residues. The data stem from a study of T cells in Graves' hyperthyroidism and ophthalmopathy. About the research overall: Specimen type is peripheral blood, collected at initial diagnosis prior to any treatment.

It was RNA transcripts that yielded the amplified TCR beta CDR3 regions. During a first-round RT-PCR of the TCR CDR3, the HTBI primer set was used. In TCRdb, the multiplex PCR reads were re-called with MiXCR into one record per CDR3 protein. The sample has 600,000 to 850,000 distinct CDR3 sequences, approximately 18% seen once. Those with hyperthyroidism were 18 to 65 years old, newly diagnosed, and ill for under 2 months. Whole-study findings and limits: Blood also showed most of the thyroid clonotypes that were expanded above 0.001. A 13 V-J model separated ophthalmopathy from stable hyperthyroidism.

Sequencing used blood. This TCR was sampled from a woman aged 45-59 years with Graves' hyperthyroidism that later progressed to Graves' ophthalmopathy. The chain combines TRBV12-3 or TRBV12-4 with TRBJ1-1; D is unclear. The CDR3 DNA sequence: TGTGCCAGCAGTCCTACTTGGGGAAGCACTGAAGCTTTCTTT. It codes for CASSPTWGSTEAFF.